This T cell receptor beta chain was sequenced for a study of shared clonotypes between healthy human individuals. Study context: Three plates were used per donor for CD4 naive, three for CD4 memory, two for CD8 naive and one for CD8 memory. Study observations and caveats: All-four-donor shared clonotypes had higher generation probabilities than non-shared clonotypes did. Naive subsets typically showed greater estimated richness than memory subsets.

TCRdb keeps only in-frame clones here, not all; method: immunoSEQ multiplex PCR. Of millions of clones in the sample, approximately 95% were seen once. As for this clone: Antigen unknown. Distinct nucleotide sequences in the sample also encode this CDR3.

Naive-designated CD8 cells lacked CD45RO, were positively enriched for CCR7, and omitted terminally differentiated effector memory CD45RA+ cells. There were only Caucasian adults among the donors, and all lived in Nashville, Tennessee. The source material was naive CD8+ T cells sorted from blood. The receptor's source is a man between 18 and 29 years old in good health.

The CDR3 DNA reads TGTGCCAGCAGTTACTCGAGCGGCGAAGGGACCGGGGAGCTGTTTTTT. Its protein is CASSYSSGEGTGELFF. The rearrangement links TRBV6-5 to TRBJ2-2, with a weak D call TRBD2 (5 bases). CDR1 and CDR2 from the germline V gene are MNHEY and SVGAGI. The CDR3 is 16 residues long. V lost 0 bases to trimming and J lost 5 bases, with 13 bases between them.